This entry describes one TCR beta chain. The sample comes from a study of blood T cell repertoires in COVID-19. The protocol was immunoSEQ multiplex PCR, while the TCRdb copy is restricted to in-frame clones and leaves out a portion. The table records approximately 250,000 clones, around 85% of them present only once. V lost 1 base to trimming and J lost 6 bases; unmatched junction nucleotides: 4. This CDR3 has 15 amino acids. Germline V gene lookup returns CDR1 LGHNA and CDR2 YNFKEQ. Sequenced input: peripheral blood. The receptor's source is a woman aged 55-69 years with active or convalescent COVID-19. The V call is TRBV4-2, the J call TRBJ2-1; 9 bases map to TRBD2. The CDR3 region is CASSQGGGAINEQFF. CDR3 nucleotides: TGTGCCAGCAGCCAAGGCGGGGGGGCAATCAATGAGCAGTTCTTC.